The T cell receptor beta chain described here comes from a study of beta chain features in type 1 diabetes. Each donor gave one heparinised blood draw averaging about 120 mL. This clone occurred a few times. Its specificity is unknown. Findings of the study overall: Type 1 diabetes patients had TCRB CDR3s that were shorter (moderately but significantly so) in all four CD4+ subsets.

The CDR3 runs 14 residues. CDR1 is SNHLY and CDR2 is FYNNEI in the germline V gene. The ends were cut back, 4 bases at V and 4 bases at J, with 13 bases in the middle. The sequenced template was cDNA made from the entire isolated RNA. Clones were sequenced by immunoSEQ multiplex PCR, and TCRdb holds only the in-frame ones, with some missing. The sample records some 99,000 clones, approximately 37% being singletons. The sample was stem cell memory CD4+ T cells from blood. The chain is built from TRBV2 and TRBJ1-2; no clear D. This clonotype was sampled from a woman aged 18-35 years in good health. The CDR3: CASSGLNRFYGYTF. CDR3 nucleotides: TGTGCCAGCAGTGGCTTGAACAGATTCTATGGCTACACCTTC.